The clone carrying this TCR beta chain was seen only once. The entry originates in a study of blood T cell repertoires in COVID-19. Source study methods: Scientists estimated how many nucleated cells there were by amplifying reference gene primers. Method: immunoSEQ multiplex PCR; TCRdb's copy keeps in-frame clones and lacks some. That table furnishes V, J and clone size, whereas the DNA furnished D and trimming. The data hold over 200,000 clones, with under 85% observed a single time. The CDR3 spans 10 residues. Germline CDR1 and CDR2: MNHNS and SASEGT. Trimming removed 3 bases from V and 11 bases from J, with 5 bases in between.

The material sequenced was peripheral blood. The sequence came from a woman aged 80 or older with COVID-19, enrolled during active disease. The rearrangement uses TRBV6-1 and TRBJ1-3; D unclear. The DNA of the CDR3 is TGTGCCAGCAGTGACGAGTCCATATATTTT. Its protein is CASSDESIYF.